This is a list of T cell receptor beta chains from one sample in a study of T-cell reconstitution after alpha-beta-depleted transplantation in children. TCRdb independently ran MiXCR on the PCR reads; one entry per CDR3 protein. The sample includes 200,000 or so distinct CDR3 sequences, 6.3% of them seen just once. The sample consisted of PBMCs, taken before TCRalphabeta/CD19-depleted stem cell transplant. The source of these receptors is a girl in the first two years of life with combined immunodeficiency, due to receive a stem cell transplant. The CDR3 runs from the conserved cysteine through the conserved F or W. A D gene is named only where the DNA matches it firmly. The size field is filled for only some rows; it gives once, few, many or a size class.

cdr3_nt cdr3_aa v_call clone_size d_call j_call
TGTGCCAGCAGCTTATTATGGACGTACCAAGAGACCCAGTACTTC CASSLLWTYQETQYF TRBV7-2 many NA TRBJ2-5
TGTGCCAGCAGTTTTTCAGCGGGGGGGCGGGAGCAGTACTTC CASSFSAGGREQYF TRBV28 many TRBD2 TRBJ2-7
TGCAGCGTCGCTGAGGGGTCACTAGCGGGGGGACCACTCCCGCGGGACGAGCAGTACTTC CSVAEGSLAGGPLPRDEQYF TRBV29-1 many TRBD2 TRBJ2-7
TGTGCCAGCAGCCAAGATCGGAGATTCGTATTC CASSQDRRFVF TRBV3-1 many NA TRBJ2-5
TGCGCCAGCAGCTGGGGACTAGCGGGGACCGGGGAGCTGTTTTTT CASSWGLAGTGELFF TRBV5-1 many TRBD2 TRBJ2-2
TGCAGCGTAAAAGGACAGGGGGCCTACGAGCAGTACTTC CSVKGQGAYEQYF TRBV29-1 many TRBD1 TRBJ2-7
TGCGCCAGCAGCCAAGGAGGGACCGACTTCTCCTACGAGCAGTACTTC CASSQGGTDFSYEQYF TRBV4-1 many NA TRBJ2-7
TGTGCCAGCAGAAATGGGGGAAACACTGAAGCTTTCTTT CASRNGGNTEAFF TRBV7-9 many NA TRBJ1-1
TGTGCCAGCAGTGAACACAGGGGGGGGGGCGAAAAACTGTTTTTT CASSEHRGGGEKLFF TRBV25-1 many TRBD1 TRBJ1-4
TGCAGTGCTAGAGGGCAGGGTTCTTCTGAGAGCAACACCGGGGAGCTGTTTTTT CSARGQGSSESNTGELFF TRBV20-1 NA NA TRBJ2-2
TGTGCCAGCAGGCGCGACAGGGCCCCAGATACGCAGTATTTT CASRRDRAPDTQYF TRBV27 many TRBD1 TRBJ2-3
TGTGCCAGCAGTTACTCGATGCTCGGGAGGGCCCTCCACTACTACGAGCAGTACTTC CASSYSMLGRALHYYEQYF TRBV6-2/TRBV6-3 many TRBD2 TRBJ2-7
TGTGCCAGCAGCTTGGTGGCAGGGGGAACCTACGAGCAGTACTTC CASSLVAGGTYEQYF TRBV5-5 many TRBD1 TRBJ2-7
TGTGCCAGCAGTGATATAGAATCCTACAGGTACAATGAGCAGTTCTTC CASSDIESYRYNEQFF TRBV25-1 many NA TRBJ2-1
TGTGCCAGCAGCAGTCTTGATTCGGGGCTTGCCAAAAACATTCAGTACTTC CASSSLDSGLAKNIQYF TRBV11-2 NA NA TRBJ2-4
TGTGCCAGCAGCCAATGGTCTGGGGGGAGCGACACCGGGGAGCTGTTTTTT CASSQWSGGSDTGELFF TRBV4-2 NA NA TRBJ2-2
TGCGCCAGCAGCGACGTCCCGGGACTAGCGGGGGGGCCGGGCAATGAGCAGTTCTTC CASSDVPGLAGGPGNEQFF TRBV5-1 many TRBD2 TRBJ2-1
TGTGCCAGCAGCTCTACCGGGACAGGGGGCGAGGAAGCTTTCTTT CASSSTGTGGEEAFF TRBV7-2 many TRBD1 TRBJ1-1
TGCGCCAGCAGCCTTGCCGGGACTAGCGTTTTCTCCTACGAGCAGTACTTC CASSLAGTSVFSYEQYF TRBV4-1 many TRBD2 TRBJ2-7
TGTGCCAGCAGCACGTACGAGCAGTACTTC CASSTYEQYF TRBV7-6 many NA TRBJ2-7
TGCAGTGCTAGGAGTTGGATGGGGGGTAACAATGAGCAGTTCTTC CSARSWMGGNNEQFF TRBV20-1 many NA TRBJ2-1
TGTGCCAGCACCGAAACCCCCACCGGACTGACCACAGATACGCAGTATTTT CASTETPTGLTTDTQYF TRBV7-2 many NA TRBJ2-3
TGCAGCGTTGAAGGGCGGCGGGGGGACTACGAGCAGTACTTC CSVEGRRGDYEQYF TRBV29-1 many TRBD2 TRBJ2-7
TGTGCCAGCAGTTACAGGGGACTAGCGAGTCGTAGCACAGATACGCAGTATTTT CASSYRGLASRSTDTQYF TRBV6-5 many TRBD2 TRBJ2-3
TGTGCCAGCAGGCGTGGGACATTCGGTGGCTACACCTTC CASRRGTFGGYTF TRBV6-1 few NA TRBJ1-2
TGTGCCAGCAGCCAAGGGGACGGGGGGCTCTATCAAGAGACCCAGTACTTC CASSQGDGGLYQETQYF TRBV4-2 many NA TRBJ2-5
TGTGCCAGCAGCTTAGACCCGGACGAGCAGTACTTC CASSLDPDEQYF TRBV7-6 NA NA TRBJ2-7
TGCGCCAGCAGCCCAGGGAGAGGGGGATACGAGCAGTACTTC CASSPGRGGYEQYF TRBV4-1 many NA TRBJ2-7
TGTGCCAGCAGCTTAGAGGCCACCTACAATGAGCAGTTCTTC CASSLEATYNEQFF TRBV11-3 many NA TRBJ2-1
TGTGCCAGCAGTTACAGTCTTAAGGCGGGGGCCTACACAGATACGCAGTATTTT CASSYSLKAGAYTDTQYF TRBV6-2/TRBV6-3 many NA TRBJ2-3
TGCAGTGCTAGGCCGACTAGCGGGTTCATTTCATACGAGCAGTTCTTC CSARPTSGFISYEQFF TRBV20-1 many TRBD2 TRBJ2-1
TGTGCCAGCAGTTGGGCGGGACAGGGTAATTCACCCCTCCACTTT CASSWAGQGNSPLHF TRBV27 many TRBD1 TRBJ1-6
TGTGCCAGCAGCCCAACGCGGTTGGGGCCCCAGCATTTT CASSPTRLGPQHF TRBV7-9 many NA TRBJ1-5
TGTGCCAGCAGCCCCCGGGACAGTATTAATGAAAAACTGTTTTTT CASSPRDSINEKLFF TRBV7-2 few TRBD1 TRBJ1-4
TGTGCCAGCAGCCACTCGGGCGAGTTGGATGAGCAGTTCTTC CASSHSGELDEQFF TRBV3-1 many NA TRBJ2-1
TGTGCCAGCAGTTACCCACGGTGCCAACAGGGGAACCCAGATGGCTACACCTTC CASSYPRCQQGNPDGYTF TRBV6-5 many TRBD1 TRBJ1-2
TGCGCCAGCAGCCAAGATATCGGGACAGGGGGTTTCTCCTACGAGCAGTACTTC CASSQDIGTGGFSYEQYF TRBV4-1 many TRBD1 TRBJ2-7
TGTGCCAGCTGTTCCGGACTAGCGGGAGGGCCAGCGGGCACCGGGGAGCTGTTTTTT CASCSGLAGGPAGTGELFF TRBV12-3/TRBV12-4 NA TRBD2 TRBJ2-2
TGTGCCAGCAGTTATTGGCGGCTAGCGGGGGGACAAGAGACCCAGTACTTC CASSYWRLAGGQETQYF TRBV6-5 few TRBD2 TRBJ2-5
TGCAGCGTTGCGGACCGATTTAATTCACCCCTCCACTTT CSVADRFNSPLHF TRBV29-1 few NA TRBJ1-6
TGTGCCAGCAGTTACTCGAGAGGGGCCCCCTACGAGCAGTACTTC CASSYSRGAPYEQYF TRBV6-2/TRBV6-3 NA NA TRBJ2-7
TGTGCCTGGAGTGTAGCGAGGAGACAGGCCCTCTCCTACGAGCAGTACTTC CAWSVARRQALSYEQYF TRBV30 many NA TRBJ2-7
TGTGCCAGCAGTGGGGGGATTAGCAATCAGCCCCAGCATTTT CASSGGISNQPQHF TRBV25-1 many NA TRBJ1-5
TGTGCCAGCAGTGAAGAGGGACTAGCACAGACCTACGAGCAGTACTTC CASSEEGLAQTYEQYF TRBV6-1 many TRBD2 TRBJ2-7
TGTGCCAGCAGCTTAGATCGACTAGCGGGAGGGCCCGAGACCCAGTACTTC CASSLDRLAGGPETQYF TRBV7-8 NA TRBD2 TRBJ2-5
TGCAGCGTTGATGAACAGGGGGCCGGTGGCTACACCTTC CSVDEQGAGGYTF TRBV29-1 few TRBD1 TRBJ1-2
TGTGCCAGCAGCAAAGGAGGGACAAGTCAGCCCCAGCATTTT CASSKGGTSQPQHF TRBV21-1 medium-sized NA TRBJ1-5